This TCR beta chain was profiled in a study of T cells after yellow fever vaccination. For the study at large: The SMART-Seq v4 Ultra Low Input method served to prepare the low-cell-number fractions. Points from the study as a whole: Shared CD4/CD8 clonotypes were a small share, likely from convergent recombination. Any FACS-sorted repertoire could hold abundant clonotypes that contaminate it from the bulk population.

Template switching with 5'RACE generated the TCR cDNA and added a universal primer site and UMIs. TCRdb redid the calling of the 5' RACE reads with MiXCR, one entry per CDR3 protein. Of some 320,000 distinct CDR3 sequences in the sample, approximately 4% were seen once. Regarding this clonotype: Its antigen remains unidentified.

Germline assignment: CDR1 KGHDR and CDR2 SFDVKD. The CDR3 spans 15 residues. Trimming removed 8 bases from V and 4 bases from J, with 20 bases in between. Sequencing used PBMCs, obtained 5 days after the yellow fever booster vaccination. The clonotype was recovered from a man aged 18-30 years who received the YFV17D yellow fever vaccine. The gene calls are TRBV24-1 and TRBJ2-7, with D uncertain. The CDR3 sequence: CATIVPRLWGYEQYV. CDR3 DNA sequence: TGTGCCACCATCGTTCCGCGACTCTGGGGTTACGAGCAGTACGTC.